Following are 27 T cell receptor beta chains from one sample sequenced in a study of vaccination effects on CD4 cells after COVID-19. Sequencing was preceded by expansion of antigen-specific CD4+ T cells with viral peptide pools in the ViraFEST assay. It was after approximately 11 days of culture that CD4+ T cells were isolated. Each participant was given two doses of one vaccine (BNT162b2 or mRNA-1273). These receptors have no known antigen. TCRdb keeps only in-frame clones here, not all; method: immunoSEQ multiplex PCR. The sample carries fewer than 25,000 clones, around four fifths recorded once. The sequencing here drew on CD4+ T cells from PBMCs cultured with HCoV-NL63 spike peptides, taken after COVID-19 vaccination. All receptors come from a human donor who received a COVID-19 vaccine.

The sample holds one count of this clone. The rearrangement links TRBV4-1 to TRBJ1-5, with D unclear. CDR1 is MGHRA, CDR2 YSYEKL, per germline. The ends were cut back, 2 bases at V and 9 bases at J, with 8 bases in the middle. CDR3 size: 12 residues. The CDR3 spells CASSQISGPQHF. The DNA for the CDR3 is TGCGCCAGCAGCCAAATCTCGGGGCCCCAGCATTTT.

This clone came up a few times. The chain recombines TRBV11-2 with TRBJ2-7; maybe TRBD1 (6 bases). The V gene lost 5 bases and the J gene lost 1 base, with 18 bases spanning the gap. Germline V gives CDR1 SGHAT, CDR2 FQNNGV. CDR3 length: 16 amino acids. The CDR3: CASSTPLQGKSYEQYF. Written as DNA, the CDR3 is TGTGCCAGCAGCACGCCTTTACAGGGAAAATCCTACGAGCAGTACTTC.

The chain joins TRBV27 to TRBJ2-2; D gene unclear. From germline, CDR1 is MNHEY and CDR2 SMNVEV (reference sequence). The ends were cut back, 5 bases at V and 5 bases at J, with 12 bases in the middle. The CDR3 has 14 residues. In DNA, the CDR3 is TGTGCCAGCAGTACATTTGATTGGACCGGGGAGCTGTTTTTT. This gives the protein CASSTFDWTGELFF.

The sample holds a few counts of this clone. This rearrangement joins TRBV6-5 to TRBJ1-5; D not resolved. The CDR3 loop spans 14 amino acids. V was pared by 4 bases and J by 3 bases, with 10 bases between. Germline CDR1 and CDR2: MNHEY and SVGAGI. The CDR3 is CASSSGSSNQPQHF. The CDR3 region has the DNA TGTGCCAGCAGTTCGGGATCTTCCAATCAGCCCCAGCATTTT.

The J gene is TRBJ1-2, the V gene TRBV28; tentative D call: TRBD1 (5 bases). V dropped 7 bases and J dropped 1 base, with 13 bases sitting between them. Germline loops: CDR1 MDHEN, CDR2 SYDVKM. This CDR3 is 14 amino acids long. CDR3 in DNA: TGTGCCAGCACCGGGGGGGGGATTAACTATGGCTACACCTTC. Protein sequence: CASTGGGINYGYTF.

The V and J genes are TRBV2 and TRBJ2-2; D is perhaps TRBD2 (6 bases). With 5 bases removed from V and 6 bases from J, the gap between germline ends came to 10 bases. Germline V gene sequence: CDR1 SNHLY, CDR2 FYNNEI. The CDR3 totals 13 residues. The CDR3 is CASSRLVAGELFF. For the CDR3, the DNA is TGTGCCAGCAGTCGACTAGTGGCCGGGGAGCTGTTTTTT. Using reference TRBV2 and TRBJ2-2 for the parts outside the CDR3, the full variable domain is EPEVTQTPSHQVTQMGQEVILRCVPISNHLYFYWYRQILGQKVEFLVSFYNNEISEKSEIFDDQFSVERPDGSNFTLKIRSTKLEDSAMYFCASSRLVAGELFFGEGSRLTVL.

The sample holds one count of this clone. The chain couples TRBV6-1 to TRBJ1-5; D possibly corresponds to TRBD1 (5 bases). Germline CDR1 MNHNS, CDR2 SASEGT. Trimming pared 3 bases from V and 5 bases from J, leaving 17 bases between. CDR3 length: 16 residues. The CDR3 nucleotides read TGTGCCAGCAGTGATGGAGGGAAGGGGTGGGATCAGCCCCAGCATTTT. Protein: CASSDGGKGWDQPQHF.

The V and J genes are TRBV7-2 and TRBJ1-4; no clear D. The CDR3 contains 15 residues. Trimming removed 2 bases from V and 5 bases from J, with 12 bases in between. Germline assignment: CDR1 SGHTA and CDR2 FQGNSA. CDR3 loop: CASSLSGRVNEKLFF. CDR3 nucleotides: TGTGCCAGCAGCTTAAGCGGGAGGGTAAATGAAAAACTGTTTTTT.

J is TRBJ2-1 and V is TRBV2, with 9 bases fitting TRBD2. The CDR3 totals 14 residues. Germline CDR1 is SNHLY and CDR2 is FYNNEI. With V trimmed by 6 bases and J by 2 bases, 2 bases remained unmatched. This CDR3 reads CASRGTSPYNEQFF. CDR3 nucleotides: TGTGCCAGCAGGGGGACTAGCCCCTACAATGAGCAGTTCTTC. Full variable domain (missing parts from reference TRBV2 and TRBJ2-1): EPEVTQTPSHQVTQMGQEVILRCVPISNHLYFYWYRQILGQKVEFLVSFYNNEISEKSEIFDDQFSVERPDGSNFTLKIRSTKLEDSAMYFCASRGTSPYNEQFFGPGTRLTVL.

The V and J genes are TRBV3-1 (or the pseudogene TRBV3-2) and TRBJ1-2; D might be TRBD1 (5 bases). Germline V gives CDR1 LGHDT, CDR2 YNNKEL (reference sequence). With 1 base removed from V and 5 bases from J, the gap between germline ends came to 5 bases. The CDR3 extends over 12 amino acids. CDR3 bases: TGTGCCAGCAGCCAAGCAGGGTATGGCTACACCTTC. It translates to CASSQAGYGYTF.

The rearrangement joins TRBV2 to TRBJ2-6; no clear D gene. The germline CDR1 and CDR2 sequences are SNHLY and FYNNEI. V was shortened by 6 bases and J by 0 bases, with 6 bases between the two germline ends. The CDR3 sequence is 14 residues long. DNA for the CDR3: TGTGCCAGCAGGCGGAGCTCTGGGGCCAACGTCCTGACTTTC. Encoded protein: CASRRSSGANVLTF. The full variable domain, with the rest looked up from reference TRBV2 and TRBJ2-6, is EPEVTQTPSHQVTQMGQEVILRCVPISNHLYFYWYRQILGQKVEFLVSFYNNEISEKSEIFDDQFSVERPDGSNFTLKIRSTKLEDSAMYFCASRRSSGANVLTFGAGSRLTVL.

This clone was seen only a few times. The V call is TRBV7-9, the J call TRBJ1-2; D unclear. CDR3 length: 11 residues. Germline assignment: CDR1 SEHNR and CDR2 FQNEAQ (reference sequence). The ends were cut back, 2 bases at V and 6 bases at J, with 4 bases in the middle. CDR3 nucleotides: TGTGCCAGCAGCTTACCAGATGGCTACACCTTC. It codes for CASSLPDGYTF.

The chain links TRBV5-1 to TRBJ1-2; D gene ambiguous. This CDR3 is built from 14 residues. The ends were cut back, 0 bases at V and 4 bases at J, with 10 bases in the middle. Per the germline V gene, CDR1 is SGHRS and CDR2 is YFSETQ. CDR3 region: CASSLEGPAYGYTF. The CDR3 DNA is TGCGCCAGCAGCTTGGAAGGTCCAGCCTATGGCTACACCTTC. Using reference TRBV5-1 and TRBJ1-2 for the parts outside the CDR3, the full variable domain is KAGVTQTPRYLIKTRGQQVTLSCSPISGHRSVSWYQQTPGQGLQFLFEYFSETQRNKGNFPGRFSGRQFSNSRSEMNVSTLELGDSALYLCASSLEGPAYGYTFGSGTRLTVV.

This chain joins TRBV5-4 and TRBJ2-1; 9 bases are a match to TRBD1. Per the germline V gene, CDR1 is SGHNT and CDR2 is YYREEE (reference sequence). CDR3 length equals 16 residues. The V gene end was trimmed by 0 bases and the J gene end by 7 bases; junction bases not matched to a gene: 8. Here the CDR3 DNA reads TGTGCCAGCAGCTTGGGGGACAGGGTTCTGCAAAATGAGCAGTTCTTC. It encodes CASSLGDRVLQNEQFF.

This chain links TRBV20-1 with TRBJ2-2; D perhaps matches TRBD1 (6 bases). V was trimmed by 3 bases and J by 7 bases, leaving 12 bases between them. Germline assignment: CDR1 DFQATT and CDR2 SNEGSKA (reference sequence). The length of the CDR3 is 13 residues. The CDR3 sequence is CSASRTVHGELFF. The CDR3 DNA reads TGCAGTGCTAGTAGGACAGTCCACGGGGAGCTGTTTTTT.

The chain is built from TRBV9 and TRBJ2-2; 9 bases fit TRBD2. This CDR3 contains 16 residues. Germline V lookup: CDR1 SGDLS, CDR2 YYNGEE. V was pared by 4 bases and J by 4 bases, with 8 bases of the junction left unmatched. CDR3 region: CASSPTSGSATGELFF. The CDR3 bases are TGTGCCAGCAGCCCGACTAGCGGCTCGGCCACCGGGGAGCTGTTTTTT.

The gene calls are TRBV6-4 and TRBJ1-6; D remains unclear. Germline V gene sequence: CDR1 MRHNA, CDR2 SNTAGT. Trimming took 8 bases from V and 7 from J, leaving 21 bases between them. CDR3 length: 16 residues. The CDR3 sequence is CASPLGMPLKNSPLHF. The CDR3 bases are TGTGCCAGCCCTCTAGGGATGCCGCTTAAGAATTCACCCCTCCACTTT.

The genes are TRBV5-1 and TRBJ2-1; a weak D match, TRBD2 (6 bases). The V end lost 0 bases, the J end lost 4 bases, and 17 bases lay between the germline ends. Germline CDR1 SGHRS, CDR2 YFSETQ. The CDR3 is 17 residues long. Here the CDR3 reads CASSLVPAGIGYNEQFF. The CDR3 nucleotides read TGCGCCAGCAGCTTGGTACCAGCGGGCATCGGGTACAATGAGCAGTTCTTC. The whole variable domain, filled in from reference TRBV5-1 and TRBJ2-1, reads KAGVTQTPRYLIKTRGQQVTLSCSPISGHRSVSWYQQTPGQGLQFLFEYFSETQRNKGNFPGRFSGRQFSNSRSEMNVSTLELGDSALYLCASSLVPAGIGYNEQFFGPGTRLTVL.

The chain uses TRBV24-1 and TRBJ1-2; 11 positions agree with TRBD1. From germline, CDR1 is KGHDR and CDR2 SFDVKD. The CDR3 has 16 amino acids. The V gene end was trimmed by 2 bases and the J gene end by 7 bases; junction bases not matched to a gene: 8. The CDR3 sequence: CATSDYPGQGESGYTF. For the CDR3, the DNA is TGTGCCACCAGTGATTATCCGGGACAGGGGGAGAGTGGCTACACCTTC.

The chain's CDR3 is CASSQDSWGLAGVGTDTQYF. The CDR3 coding sequence is TGCGCCAGCAGCCAAGATAGCTGGGGACTAGCGGGAGTTGGCACAGATACGCAGTATTTT. This chain links TRBV4-1 with TRBJ2-3, with TRBD2 identical over 14 bases. This CDR3 contains 20 residues. Looked up from germline, CDR1 is MGHRA and CDR2 is YSYEKL. The trim removed 0 bases at V and 1 base at J, leaving 9 bases unmatched.

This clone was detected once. Here the CDR3 DNA reads TGTGCCAGCAGCCCACTAGCCCAAGAGACCCAGTACTTC. It specifies CASSPLAQETQYF. The chain links TRBV12-3 or TRBV12-4 to TRBJ2-5, with a tentative D call TRBD2 (6 bases). The CDR3 is made up of 13 amino acids. V lost 6 bases to trimming and J lost 1 base, with 9 bases between them.

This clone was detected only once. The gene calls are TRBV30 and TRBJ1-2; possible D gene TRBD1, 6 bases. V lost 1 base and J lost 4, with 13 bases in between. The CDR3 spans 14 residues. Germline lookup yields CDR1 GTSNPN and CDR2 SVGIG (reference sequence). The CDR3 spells CAWSATQGTYGYTF. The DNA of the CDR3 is TGTGCCTGGAGTGCAACACAGGGAACCTATGGCTACACCTTC.

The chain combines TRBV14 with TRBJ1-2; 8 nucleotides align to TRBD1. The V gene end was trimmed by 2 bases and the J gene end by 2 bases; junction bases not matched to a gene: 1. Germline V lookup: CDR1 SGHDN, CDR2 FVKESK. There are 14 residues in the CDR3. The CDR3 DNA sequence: TGTGCCAGCAGCCAACCAGGGGGCAACTATGGCTACACCTTC. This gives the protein CASSQPGGNYGYTF.

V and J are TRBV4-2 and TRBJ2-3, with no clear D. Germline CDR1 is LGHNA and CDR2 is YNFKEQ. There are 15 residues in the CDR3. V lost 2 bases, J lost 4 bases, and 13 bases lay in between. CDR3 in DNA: TGTGCCAGCAGCCAACCCGGGCACGTGGCAGATACGCAGTATTTT. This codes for CASSQPGHVADTQYF.

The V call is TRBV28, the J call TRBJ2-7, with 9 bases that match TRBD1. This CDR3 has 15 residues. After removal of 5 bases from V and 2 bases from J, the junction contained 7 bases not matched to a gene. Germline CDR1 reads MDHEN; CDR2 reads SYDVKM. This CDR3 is CASSLPGTGTYEQYF. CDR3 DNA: TGTGCCAGCAGTCTTCCAGGGACAGGGACCTACGAGCAGTACTTC.

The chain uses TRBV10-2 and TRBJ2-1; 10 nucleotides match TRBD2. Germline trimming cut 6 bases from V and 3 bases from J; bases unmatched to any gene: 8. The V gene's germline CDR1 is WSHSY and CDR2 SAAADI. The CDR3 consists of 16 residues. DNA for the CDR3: TGCGCCAGCAGGGCCAGCGGGGGGGTCCGCTACAATGAGCAGTTCTTC. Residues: CASRASGGVRYNEQFF.

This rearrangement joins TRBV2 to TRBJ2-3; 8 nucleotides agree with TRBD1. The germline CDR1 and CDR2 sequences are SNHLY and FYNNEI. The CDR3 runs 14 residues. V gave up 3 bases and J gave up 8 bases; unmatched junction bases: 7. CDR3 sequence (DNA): TGTGCCAGCAGTGATGGACAGGGTTTTGTTACGCAGTATTTT. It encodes CASSDGQGFVTQYF.